Below, one TCR beta chain is given with its context. Via MiXCR, TCRdb re-called the PCR reads, giving one row per CDR3 protein. The sample gives 400,000 to 600,000 distinct CDR3 sequences, around 23% of which show up once; approximately 0.8% is in the top ten. The entry originates in a study of molecular identifiers for immune sequencing clone quantification. Trimming removed 5 bases at V and 2 bases at J, with 8 bases between. This CDR3 is built from 13 residues. Germline loops: CDR1 LNHDA, CDR2 SQIVND (reference sequence). The sample consisted of naive CD8+ T cells from blood, with Jurkat cell RNA spiked in. Subset of the sample: FACS-sorted CD8+CD4-CCR7+CD45RA+ naive T cells. The rearrangement links TRBV19 to TRBJ2-3; D is unresolved. The source of this sequence is a human donor in good health. Some libraries in this study had Jurkat cell RNA spiked in. CDR3 residues: CASSLLHTDTQYF. CDR3 DNA: TGTGCCAGTAGTCTCTTACACACAGATACGCAGTATTTT. Full variable domain (missing parts from reference TRBV19 and TRBJ2-3): DGGITQSPKYLFRKEGQNVTLSCEQNLNHDAMYWYRQDPGQGLRLIYYSQIVNDFQKGDIAEGYSVSREKKESFPLTVTSAQKNPTAFYLCASSLLHTDTQYFGPGTRLTVL.